The T cell receptor beta chain described here comes from a study of T cells in Graves' hyperthyroidism and ophthalmopathy. The CDR3 runs to 13 residues. Trimming removed 9 bases at V and 4 bases at J, with 16 bases between. Germline CDR1 reads ENHRY; CDR2 reads SYGVKD. RNA transcripts gave rise to amplified TCR beta CDR3 regions. Carried out on the TCR CDR3, a first-round RT-PCR used the HTBI primer set. TCRdb reprocessed the multiplex PCR reads via MiXCR and lists one record per CDR3 protein. This table has 450,000 to 600,000 distinct CDR3 sequences, just under 20% appearing once. This chain joins TRBV10-3 and TRBJ2-7; D is tentatively TRBD1 or TRBD2 (5 bases each). Sequenced input: blood. The sequence came from a man in his forties with Graves' ophthalmopathy. The CDR3 protein is CAMTRDGSYEQYF. In DNA, the CDR3 is TGTGCCATGACCCGGGACGGCTCGTACGAGCAGTACTTC.